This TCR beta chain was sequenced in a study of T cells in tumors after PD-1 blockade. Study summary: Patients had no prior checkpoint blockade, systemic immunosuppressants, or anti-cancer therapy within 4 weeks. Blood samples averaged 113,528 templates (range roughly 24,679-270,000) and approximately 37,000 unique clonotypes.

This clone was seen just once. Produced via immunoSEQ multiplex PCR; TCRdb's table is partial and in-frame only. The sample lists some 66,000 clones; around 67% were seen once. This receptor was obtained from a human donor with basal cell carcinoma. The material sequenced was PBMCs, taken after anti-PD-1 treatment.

CDR3 nucleotide sequence: TGTGCCACGAGGACTAGCGGGGGGGGAGATACGCAGTATTTT. Translation: CATRTSGGGDTQYF. The chain carries TRBV6-5 and TRBJ2-3, with TRBD2 matching over 15 bases. The CDR3 consists of 14 residues. Looked up from germline, CDR1 is MNHEY and CDR2 is SVGAGI. Trimming cost V 10 bases and J 5 bases; bases outside gene matches: 4.